This T cell receptor (beta chain) was sequenced during a study of patients and donors after allogeneic stem cell transplantation (dated by TCRdb to between 2020 and 2021). The germline V gene encodes CDR1 SEHNR and CDR2 FQNEAQ (reference sequence). V loses 7 bases at its end and J loses 2 bases; junction bases beyond the gene matches: 19. The CDR3 measures 19 amino acids from cysteine to phenylalanine. Solely the CDR3 DNA is kept, with 57 bases framed from the first base. On this clonotype: It lacks a known antigen. Base-call qualities are not available, and no considerably larger clone is one nucleotide away.

The method was RT-PCR. TCRdb lists the instrument as NextSeq 550. TCRdb trimmed public reads at Q25 via fastp, called clones via MiXCR and kept in-frame beta chains. Rows merge per CDR3 protein into single entries with the most common DNA and genes. This sample is represented by approximately 150,000 distinct CDR3 sequences; roughly 30% of them were singletons. In total, the top ten clones hold less than 3.5% of the sample. The clonotype originates from a human donor who was either an allogeneic HSCT recipient or a stem cell or donor lymphocyte infusion donor (not recorded which). It is not recorded whose cells these are; they may come from a transplant donor. The chain was built from TRBV7-9 and TRBJ1-3; TRBD1 aligns with 8 central bases. Specimen: blood, either unsorted or a sorted T cell fraction (not recorded which). The CDR3 protein is CASTAPGQVNFIAGNTIYF. The DNA sequence is as follows: TGTGCCAGCACTGCCCCGGGACAGGTGAATTTTATCGCTGGAAACACCATATATTTT.